One and the same sample provided the 24 T cell receptor beta chains below, sequenced in a study of shared clonotypes between healthy human individuals. The table came from immunoSEQ multiplex PCR; TCRdb's copy has only in-frame clones and leaves some out. Of under 2,500,000 clones detected, 90% to 97% appear once; the ten largest clones hold around 0.13%. The sequencing sample was made of naive CD4+ T cells sorted from blood. Subset specified: CD45RA+ positively selected. The receptors here all came from a young man in good health.

The rearrangement joins TRBV6-5 to TRBJ1-1; D is perhaps TRBD1 (5 bases). Trimming removed 5 bases from V and 5 bases from J, with 15 bases in between. The germline V gene has CDR1 MNHEY and CDR2 SVGAGI. The CDR3 is 14 amino acids. The CDR3 region has the DNA TGTGCCAGCAGTGACCAACAGGTTTTGACTGAAGCTTTCTTT. It translates to CASSDQQVLTEAFF.

The chain is built from TRBV7-9 and TRBJ2-1; D not certain. V dropped 6 bases and J dropped 3 bases, with 9 bases sitting between them. The V gene's germline CDR1 is SEHNR and CDR2 FQNEAQ (reference sequence). The CDR3 spans 13 residues. In nucleotides, the CDR3 is TGTGCCAGCAGTTTCTCGGACTACAATGAGCAGTTCTTC. This translates into CASSFSDYNEQFF.

The CDR3: CASSQDSLGGGSYNEQFF. Written as DNA, the CDR3 is TGCGCCAGCAGCCAAGACAGTTTGGGAGGGGGCTCCTACAATGAGCAGTTCTTC. The chain links TRBV4-1 to TRBJ2-1; possible D gene TRBD2, 7 bases. V was shortened by 0 bases and J by 0 bases, with 15 bases between the two germline ends. CDR3 size: 18 residues. The germline V gene encodes CDR1 MGHRA and CDR2 YSYEKL.

J is TRBJ1-5 and V is TRBV29-1; D not resolved. This CDR3 region has 12 residues. Per the germline V gene, CDR1 is SQVTM and CDR2 is ANQGSEA. V shed 6 bases and J shed 0 bases, with 6 bases lying between them. The CDR3 DNA follows: TGCAGCGTCCAAGTTAGCAATCAGCCCCAGCATTTT. Translation: CSVQVSNQPQHF.

V and J are TRBV6-6 and TRBJ2-1; D is unclear. Trimming removed 2 bases at V and 5 bases at J, with 4 bases between. CDR1 is MNHNY, CDR2 SVGAGI, per germline (reference sequence). The CDR3 runs to 12 residues. Here the CDR3 reads CASSYIDNEQFF. The CDR3 nucleotides read TGTGCCAGCAGTTACATAGACAATGAGCAGTTCTTC.

In DNA form, the CDR3 reads TGTGCCAGCAGCCCCAGCGGGGTTGAGAGTGGCTACACCTTC. It translates to CASSPSGVESGYTF. The chain recombines TRBV7-2 with TRBJ1-2; D gene unclear. There are 14 residues in the CDR3. Germline CDR1 is SGHTA and CDR2 is FQGNSA. The V end lost 5 bases, the J end lost 7 bases, and 17 bases lay between the germline ends.

The rearrangement links TRBV5-6 to TRBJ2-7; 9 bases fit TRBD1. The length of the CDR3 is 13 residues. After removal of 1 base from V and 6 bases from J, the junction contained 2 bases not matched to a gene. In germline, CDR1 is SGHDT, CDR2 YYEEEE. CDR3 sequence (DNA): TGTGCCAGCAGCTTGACAGGGGGCTCCGAGCAGTACTTC. This encodes CASSLTGGSEQYF.

The chain combines TRBV13 with TRBJ1-2, with D possibly matching TRBD1 (5 bases). Germline CDR1 PRHDT, CDR2 FYEKMQ (reference sequence). The CDR3 consists of 16 residues. V was pared by 1 base and J by 3 bases, with 15 bases between. The CDR3 DNA reads TGTGCCAGCAGCTTAGCCTCCCAGGGCGCCCACTATGGCTACACCTTC. This translates into CASSLASQGAHYGYTF.

Concerning this clone: Other DNA variants within this sample encode the same CDR3. V and J are TRBV30 and TRBJ1-2; D is possibly TRBD1 (6 bases). This CDR3 comprises 12 residues. The V and J ends lost 2 bases and 2 bases respectively, with 6 bases between them. CDR1 is GTSNPN, CDR2 SVGIG, per germline (reference sequence). In DNA form, the CDR3 reads TGTGCCTGGAGTCAGGGGAACTATGGCTACACCTTC. It codes for CAWSQGNYGYTF.

The chain couples TRBV6-6 to TRBJ2-5; D remains ambiguous. The CDR3 runs 11 residues. Germline assignment: CDR1 MNHNY and CDR2 SVGAGI (reference sequence). The V end was cut by 7 bases, the J end by 0 bases, with 3 bases between. CDR3 region: CASTDQETQYF. The CDR3 bases are TGTGCCAGCACCGACCAAGAGACCCAGTACTTC.

About this clone: Other DNA sequences in the sample encode the same CDR3. The V and J genes are TRBV18 and TRBJ1-2; possible D gene TRBD1, 5 bases. Looked up from germline, CDR1 is KGHSH and CDR2 is LQKENI. The length of the CDR3 is 13 residues. V lost 3 bases and J 5 bases, leaving 10 bases between the germline ends. Here the CDR3 DNA reads TGTGCCAGCTCACCGGGACGGGAGTATGGCTACACCTTC. It is translated as CASSPGREYGYTF. Combining the CDR3 with reference TRBV18 and TRBJ1-2 gives the whole variable domain NAGVMQNPRHLVRRRGQEARLRCSPMKGHSHVYWYRQLPEEGLKFMVYLQKENIIDESGMPKERFSAEFPKEGPSILRIQQVVRGDSAAYFCASSPGREYGYTFGSGTRLTVV.

V usage is TRBV5-8 and J usage is TRBJ1-3; D is ambiguous. Germline CDR1 reads SGHTS; CDR2 reads YDEGEE. Trimming pared 2 bases from V and 4 bases from J, leaving 10 bases between. The CDR3 runs to 14 residues. This CDR3 is CASSFKGLGNTIYF. Here the CDR3 DNA reads TGTGCCAGCAGCTTCAAGGGTTTGGGAAACACCATATATTTT.

The V gene is TRBV5-1, the J gene TRBJ2-5, with TRBD2 matching over 8 bases. V gave up 0 bases and J gave up 1 base; unmatched junction bases: 8. The CDR3 runs to 17 residues. Germline assignment: CDR1 SGHRS and CDR2 YFSETQ. CDR3 coding DNA: TGCGCCAGCAGCTTGGCGGTAACTAGCGGCGGCCAAGAGACCCAGTACTTC. Amino acid sequence: CASSLAVTSGGQETQYF.

Points on this clone: This CDR3 is also generated by other DNA sequences in the sample. V is TRBV10-3 and J is TRBJ2-3; maybe TRBD1 (5 bases). V was clipped by 0 bases and J by 2 bases, with 6 bases between them. The CDR3 has 14 residues. In germline, CDR1 is ENHRY, CDR2 SYGVKD. The CDR3 nucleotides are TGTGCCATCAGTGAGTCGACAGCCACAGATACGCAGTATTTT. It encodes CAISESTATDTQYF.

The V gene is TRBV29-1, the J gene TRBJ1-2; D not resolved. Trimming cost V 4 bases and J 7 bases, with 13 bases left between them. CDR1 is SQVTM, CDR2 ANQGSEA, per germline. The CDR3 length is 12 residues. The CDR3 is CSVGEKSTGYTF. DNA of the CDR3: TGCAGCGTTGGTGAGAAAAGTACTGGCTACACCTTC.

The V call is TRBV12-5, the J call TRBJ2-3; 12 bases map to TRBD1. V lost 6 bases and J lost 4; bases outside the gene matches: 5. Germline CDR1 reads LGHNT; CDR2 reads FRNRAP. The CDR3 has 15 amino acids. DNA for the CDR3: TGTGCTAGTGGGAGGGACAGGGGGCTGGCAGATACGCAGTATTTT. Residues: CASGRDRGLADTQYF.

The rearrangement links TRBV7-2 to TRBJ2-5; D not resolved. Germline CDR1 SGHTA, CDR2 FQGNSA. Trimming stripped 4 bases from V and 6 bases from J, with 6 bases between. This CDR3 is built from 11 residues. The CDR3 sequence: CASSSAQTQYF. In DNA form, the CDR3 reads TGTGCCAGCAGCTCCGCGCAGACCCAGTACTTC. The complete variable domain, with remaining parts taken from reference TRBV7-2 and TRBJ2-5, reads GAGVSQSPSNKVTEKGKDVELRCDPISGHTALYWYRQSLGQGLEFLIYFQGNSAPDKSGLPSDRFSAERTGGSVSTLTIQRTQQEDSAVYLCASSSAQTQYFGPGTRLLVL.

The genes are TRBV10-3 and TRBJ2-2; D perhaps matches TRBD1 (5 bases). Trimming removed 3 bases at V and 2 bases at J, with 10 bases between. The CDR3 is 15 amino acids. Germline CDR1 and CDR2: ENHRY and SYGVKD. CDR3 residues: CAISERGSNTGELFF. As DNA, the CDR3 is TGTGCCATCAGTGAAAGGGGATCCAACACCGGGGAGCTGTTTTTT.

The chain links TRBV5-4 to TRBJ1-2; D is unresolved. The CDR3 totals 14 residues. Germline CDR1 reads SGHNT; CDR2 reads YYREEE (reference sequence). Between the trimmed V and J ends, which lost 2 bases and 0 bases, there was a span of 8 bases. The CDR3 sequence: CASSFDTSNYGYTF. The CDR3 DNA follows: TGTGCCAGCAGCTTCGACACCTCTAACTATGGCTACACCTTC.

The V call is TRBV5-1, the J call TRBJ2-5; D is perhaps TRBD2 (6 bases). The CDR3 has 15 amino acids. Germline V gene data show CDR1 as SGHRS and CDR2 as YFSETQ. Trimming stripped 3 bases from V and 9 bases from J, with 21 bases between. The CDR3 DNA reads TGCGCCAGCAGCTGGCCGGGACCCTCGGGGGAGGCCCAGTACTTC. Its protein product is CASSWPGPSGEAQYF.

V is TRBV6-5 and J is TRBJ2-1; D is unclear. With 8 bases removed from V and 0 bases from J, the gap between germline ends came to 11 bases. The CDR3 is 14 residues long. CDR1 and CDR2 from the germline V gene are MNHEY and SVGAGI. In DNA form, the CDR3 reads TGTGCCAGCGGACGAGAGGTCTCCTACAATGAGCAGTTCTTC. Its protein product is CASGREVSYNEQFF.

This chain's CDR3 is CASRRIPTEAFF. The CDR3 DNA reads as TGTGCCAGCAGGAGGATTCCCACTGAAGCTTTCTTT. J is TRBJ1-1 and V is TRBV6-1; D not certain. The ends were cut back, 6 bases at V and 4 bases at J, with 9 bases in the middle. This CDR3 contains 12 residues. Germline V gene data show CDR1 as MNHNS and CDR2 as SASEGT.

This rearrangement joins TRBV7-2 to TRBJ2-2; the D is unclear. Per the germline V gene, CDR1 is SGHTA and CDR2 is FQGNSA. The V and J ends lost 3 bases and 4 bases respectively, with 9 bases between them. The CDR3 extends over 14 amino acids. CDR3 amino acids: CASSFTRGTGELFF. The CDR3 nucleotides are TGTGCCAGCAGCTTTACTCGTGGCACCGGGGAGCTGTTTTTT.

The J gene is TRBJ2-2, the V gene TRBV9, with TRBD2 as a possible D gene (6 bases). CDR1 and CDR2 from the germline V gene are SGDLS and YYNGEE. This CDR3 spans 15 amino acids. Trimming cost V 3 bases and J 1 base, with 10 bases left between them. In DNA, the CDR3 is TGTGCCAGCAGCGAACCCGGGAGGAACACCGGGGAGCTGTTTTTT. The encoded protein is CASSEPGRNTGELFF.